The text below deals with one T cell receptor (beta chain). Its antigen is not known. This sample was included in a study of human thymus T cells. There are 13 residues in the CDR3. Trimming shortened V by 0 bases and J by 6 bases, and 9 bases separated the two germline ends. Per the germline V gene, CDR1 is GTSNPN and CDR2 is SVGIG (reference sequence). Half of the eight donors gave roughly 0.45-1 mL blood during surgery. No fixed cell number was used; all available blood leukocytes supplied DNA. Only in-frame clones appear in the TCRdb table, and some are missing; sequencing was by immunoSEQ multiplex PCR. The data contain around 44,000 clones, 94% of them seen just once; the ten biggest clones take up about 0.12%. General observations from the study: Thymic and blood repertoires appeared to display a bias in their usage of V and J genes.

The origin of this receptor is a boy under two years old with a congenital heart defect but otherwise immunologically healthy. The chain employs TRBV30 and TRBJ1-5; unclear D gene. The sequencing sample was made of blood. CDR3 sequence (DNA): TGTGCCTGGAGTGTAACGCTGGGTCAGCCCCAGCATTTT. Its translation is CAWSVTLGQPQHF.